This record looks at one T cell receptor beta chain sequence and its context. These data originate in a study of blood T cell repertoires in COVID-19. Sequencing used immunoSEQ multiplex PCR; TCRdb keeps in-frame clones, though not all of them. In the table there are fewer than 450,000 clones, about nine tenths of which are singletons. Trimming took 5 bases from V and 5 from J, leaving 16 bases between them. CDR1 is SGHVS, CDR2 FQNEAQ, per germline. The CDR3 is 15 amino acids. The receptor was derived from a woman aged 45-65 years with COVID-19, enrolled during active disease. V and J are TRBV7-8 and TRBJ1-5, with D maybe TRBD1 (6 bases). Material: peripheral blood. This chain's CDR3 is CASSPAGQGYQPQHF. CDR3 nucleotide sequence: TGTGCCAGCAGCCCAGCAGGCCAGGGGTATCAGCCCCAGCATTTT.